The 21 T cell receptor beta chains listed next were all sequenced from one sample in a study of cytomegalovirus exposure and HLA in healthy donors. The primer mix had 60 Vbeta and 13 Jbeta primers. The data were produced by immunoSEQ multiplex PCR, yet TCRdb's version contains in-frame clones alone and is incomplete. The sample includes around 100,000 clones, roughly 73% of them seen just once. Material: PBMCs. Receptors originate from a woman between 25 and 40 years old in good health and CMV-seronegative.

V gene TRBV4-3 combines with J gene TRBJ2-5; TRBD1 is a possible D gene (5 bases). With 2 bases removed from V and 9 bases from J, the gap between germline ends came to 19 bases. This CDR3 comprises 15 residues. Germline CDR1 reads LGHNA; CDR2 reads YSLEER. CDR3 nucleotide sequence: TGCGCCAGCAGCCAATCCCTCCAGGGAAATTGGGCCCAGTACTTC. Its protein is CASSQSLQGNWAQYF.

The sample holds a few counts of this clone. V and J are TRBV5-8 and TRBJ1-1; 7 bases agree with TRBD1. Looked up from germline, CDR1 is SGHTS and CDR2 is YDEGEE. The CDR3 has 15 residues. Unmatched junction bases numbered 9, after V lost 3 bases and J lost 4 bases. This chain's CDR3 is CASSSGLHRGTEAFF. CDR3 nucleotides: TGTGCCAGCAGCTCAGGACTACACAGGGGCACTGAAGCTTTCTTT.

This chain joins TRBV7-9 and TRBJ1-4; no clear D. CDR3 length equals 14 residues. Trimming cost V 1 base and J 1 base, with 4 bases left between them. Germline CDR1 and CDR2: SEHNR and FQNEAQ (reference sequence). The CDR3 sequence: CASSLVETNEKLFF. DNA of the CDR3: TGTGCCAGCAGCTTAGTAGAAACTAATGAAAAACTGTTTTTT.

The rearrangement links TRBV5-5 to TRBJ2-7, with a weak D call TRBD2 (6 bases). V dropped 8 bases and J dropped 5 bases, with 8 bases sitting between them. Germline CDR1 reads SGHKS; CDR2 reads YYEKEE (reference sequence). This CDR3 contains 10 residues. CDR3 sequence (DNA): TGTGCCAGTGGGGGGAACGAGCAGTACTTC. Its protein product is CASGGNEQYF.

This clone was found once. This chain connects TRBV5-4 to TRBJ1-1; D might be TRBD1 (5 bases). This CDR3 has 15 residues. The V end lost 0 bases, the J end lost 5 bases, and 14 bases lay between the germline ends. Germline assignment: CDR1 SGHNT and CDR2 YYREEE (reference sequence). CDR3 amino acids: CASSLDQGIWTEAFF. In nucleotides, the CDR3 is TGTGCCAGCAGCTTGGACCAGGGTATTTGGACTGAAGCTTTCTTT.

The CDR3 protein is CASSIGGPGYEQYF. CDR3 nucleotides: TGTGCCAGTAGTATAGGGGGGCCGGGGTACGAGCAGTACTTC. The chain uses TRBV19 and TRBJ2-7; D may be TRBD1 (6 bases). This CDR3 has 14 residues. Trimming left V 1 base short and J 4 bases short, with 11 bases between. The germline V gene has CDR1 LNHDA and CDR2 SQIVND (reference sequence).

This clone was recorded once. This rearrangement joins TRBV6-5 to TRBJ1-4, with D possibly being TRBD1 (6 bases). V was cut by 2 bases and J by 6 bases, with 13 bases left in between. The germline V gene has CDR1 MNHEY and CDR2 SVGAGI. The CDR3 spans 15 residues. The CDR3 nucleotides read TGTGCCAGCAGTTACACCTACGGGGGGCATGAAAAACTGTTTTTT. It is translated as CASSYTYGGHEKLFF.

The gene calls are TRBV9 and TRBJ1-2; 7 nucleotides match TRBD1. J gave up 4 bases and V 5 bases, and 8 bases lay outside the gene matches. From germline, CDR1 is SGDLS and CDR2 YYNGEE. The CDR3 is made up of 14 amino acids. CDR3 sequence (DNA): TGTGCCAGCAGTGCTACAGGGGTGGGCTATGGCTACACCTTC. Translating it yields CASSATGVGYGYTF.

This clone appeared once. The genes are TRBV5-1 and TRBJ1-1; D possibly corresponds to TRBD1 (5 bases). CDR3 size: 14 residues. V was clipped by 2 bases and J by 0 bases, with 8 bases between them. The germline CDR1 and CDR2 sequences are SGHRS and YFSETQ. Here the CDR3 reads CASSFTGVNTEAFF. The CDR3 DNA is TGCGCCAGCAGCTTCACAGGTGTGAACACTGAAGCTTTCTTT.

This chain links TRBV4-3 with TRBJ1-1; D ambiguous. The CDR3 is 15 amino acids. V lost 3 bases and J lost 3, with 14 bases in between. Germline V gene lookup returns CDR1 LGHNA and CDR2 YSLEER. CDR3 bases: TGCGCCAGCAGCCACCTATTCCGAGTGGACACTGAAGCTTTCTTT. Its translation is CASSHLFRVDTEAFF.

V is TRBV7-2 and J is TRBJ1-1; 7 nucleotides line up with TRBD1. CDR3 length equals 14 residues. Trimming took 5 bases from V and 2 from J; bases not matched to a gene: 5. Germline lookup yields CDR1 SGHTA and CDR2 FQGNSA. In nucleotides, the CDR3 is TGTGCCAGCAGCCCAAGACAGGGTAACACTGAAGCTTTCTTT. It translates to CASSPRQGNTEAFF.

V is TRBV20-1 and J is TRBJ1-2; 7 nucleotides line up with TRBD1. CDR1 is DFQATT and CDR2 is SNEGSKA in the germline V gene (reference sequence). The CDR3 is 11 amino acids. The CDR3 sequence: CCPTGAYGYTF. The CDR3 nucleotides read TGCTGTCCAACAGGGGCATATGGCTACACCTTC.

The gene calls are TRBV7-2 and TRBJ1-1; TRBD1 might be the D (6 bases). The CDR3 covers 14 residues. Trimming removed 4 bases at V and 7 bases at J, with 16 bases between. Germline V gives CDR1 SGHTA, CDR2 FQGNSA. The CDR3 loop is CASSSIQGVGEAFF. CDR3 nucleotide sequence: TGTGCCAGCAGCTCCATACAGGGAGTTGGTGAAGCTTTCTTT.

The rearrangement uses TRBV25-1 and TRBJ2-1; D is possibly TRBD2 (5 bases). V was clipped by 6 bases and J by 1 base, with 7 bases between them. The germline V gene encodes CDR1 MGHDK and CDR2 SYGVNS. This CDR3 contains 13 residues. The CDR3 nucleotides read TGTGCCAGCAGACTAGGGTCCTACAATGAGCAGTTCTTC. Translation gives CASRLGSYNEQFF.

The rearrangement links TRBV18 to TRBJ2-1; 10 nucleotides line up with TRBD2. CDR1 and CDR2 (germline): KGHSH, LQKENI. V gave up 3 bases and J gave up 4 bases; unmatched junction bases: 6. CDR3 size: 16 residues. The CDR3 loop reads CASSPLTSGNYNEQFF. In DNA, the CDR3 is TGTGCCAGCTCACCGCTTACTAGCGGGAATTACAATGAGCAGTTCTTC.

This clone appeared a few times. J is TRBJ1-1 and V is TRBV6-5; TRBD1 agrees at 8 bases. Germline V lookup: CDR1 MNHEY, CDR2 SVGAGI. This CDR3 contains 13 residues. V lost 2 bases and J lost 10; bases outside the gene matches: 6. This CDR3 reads CASSYVDRGTAFF. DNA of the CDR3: TGTGCCAGCAGTTACGTAGACAGGGGCACAGCTTTCTTT.

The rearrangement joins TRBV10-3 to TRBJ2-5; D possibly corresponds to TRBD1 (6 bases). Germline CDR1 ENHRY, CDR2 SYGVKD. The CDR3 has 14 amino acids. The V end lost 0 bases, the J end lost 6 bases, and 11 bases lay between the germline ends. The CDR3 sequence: CAISESGAEKTQYF. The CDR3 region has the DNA TGTGCCATCAGTGAGTCGGGGGCGGAAAAGACCCAGTACTTC.

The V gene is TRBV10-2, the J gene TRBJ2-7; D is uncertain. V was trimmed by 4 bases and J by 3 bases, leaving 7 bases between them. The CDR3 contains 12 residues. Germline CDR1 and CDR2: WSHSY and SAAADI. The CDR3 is CASSAQNYEQYF. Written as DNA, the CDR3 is TGCGCCAGCAGTGCCCAGAACTACGAGCAGTACTTC.

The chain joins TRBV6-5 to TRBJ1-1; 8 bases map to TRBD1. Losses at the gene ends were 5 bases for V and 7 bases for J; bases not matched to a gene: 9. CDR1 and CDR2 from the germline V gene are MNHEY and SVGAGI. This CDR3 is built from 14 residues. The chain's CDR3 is CASSADRGGDEAFF. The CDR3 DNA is TGTGCCAGCAGTGCCGACAGGGGAGGAGATGAAGCTTTCTTT.

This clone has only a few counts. As DNA, the CDR3 is TGTGCCAGCAGCTTAGGGGCAGGGATAACGCGGACTGAAGCTTTCTTT. This translates into CASSLGAGITRTEAFF. V gene TRBV7-9 combines with J gene TRBJ1-1; TRBD1 might be the D (5 bases). Trimming removed 1 base at V and 5 bases at J, with 17 bases between. This CDR3 is 16 amino acids long. Germline CDR1 SEHNR, CDR2 FQNEAQ (reference sequence). The whole variable domain, filled in from reference TRBV7-9 and TRBJ1-1, reads DTGVSQNPRHKITKRGQNVTFRCDPISEHNRLYWYRQTLGQGPEFLTYFQNEAQLEKSRLLSDRFSAERPKGSFSTLEIQRTEQGDSAMYLCASSLGAGITRTEAFFGQGTRLTVV.

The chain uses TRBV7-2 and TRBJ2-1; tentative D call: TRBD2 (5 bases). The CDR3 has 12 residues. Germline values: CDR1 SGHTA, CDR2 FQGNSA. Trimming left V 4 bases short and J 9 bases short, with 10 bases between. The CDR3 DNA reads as TGTGCCAGCAGCTCCGACTACGGTGAGCAGTTCTTC. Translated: CASSSDYGEQFF.